This T cell receptor (beta chain) was captured by sequencing in a study of Ad26.COV2.S vaccination and SARS-CoV-2 variants. This CDR3 region has 14 residues. Germline V lookup: CDR1 MDHEN, CDR2 SYDVKM. Germline trimming cut 6 bases from V and 12 bases from J; bases unmatched to any gene: 16. Sequencing was performed with immunoSEQ multiplex PCR; in TCRdb, only in-frame clones are kept and a portion is missing. The table shows around 450,000 clones, with 89% occurring only once. Stated treatment: roughly 18 received Ad26.COV2.S at low or high dose, single or two shots; five or six received placebo; per-sample allocation not given. Sampling happened 63 days after the first vaccine or placebo injection.

This chain joins TRBV28 and TRBJ1-1; 7 bases agree with TRBD1. The source material was peripheral blood, sampled in a trial of Ad26.COV2.S vaccine versus placebo. This TCR derives from a person aged 18-65 years who received the Ad26.COV2.S COVID-19 vaccine or a placebo. CDR3 protein: CASRPPGQIFRTFF. CDR3 DNA: TGTGCCAGCAGACCCCCGGGACAGATTTTTAGAACTTTCTTT.